The sample holds a few counts of the clone carrying this T cell receptor beta chain. Its antigen remains unknown. These data come from a study of T cell responses to AZD1222 COVID-19 vaccine. Regarding the study as a whole: At baseline, just 6 or 7 AZD1222 recipients tested seropositive. Dominant CD4 TCR responses targeted spike regions 160-218 and 743-854. It should be noted that donors were predominantly white British and more often female, and clonal diversity was possibly underestimated.

Generated by immunoSEQ multiplex PCR, the TCRdb table keeps only in-frame clones and is missing some. Of around 180,000 clones in the sample, around 92% were seen once. Germline-derived CDR1 and CDR2 are LGHNA and YNFKEQ. V lost 0 bases, J lost 1 base, and 10 bases lay in between. CDR3 length: 15 residues. The sequence derives from an adult in good health. V is TRBV4-2 and J is TRBJ2-7; weak D call: TRBD2 (6 bases). Sample: peripheral blood, taken on day 0 of AZD1222 vaccination. CDR3 in DNA: TGTGCCAGCAGCCAAGAACGGGACTCTTCCTACGAGCAGTACTTC. Translating it yields CASSQERDSSYEQYF.